This TCR beta chain was profiled in a study of blood T cell repertoires in COVID-19. Looking at the study overall: The cDNA or gDNA used as material had been derived from T cells, B-cell-depleted T cells, or PBMCs.

The ends lost 7 bases at V and 9 bases at J; junction bases unmatched: 8. Per the germline V gene, CDR1 is SNHLY and CDR2 is FYNNEI. The CDR3 sequence is 12 residues long. There are many counts of this clone. Source study methods: Scientists estimated how many nucleated cells there were by amplifying reference gene primers. Profiled with immunoSEQ multiplex PCR; TCRdb holds only in-frame clones, not every one. D and trimming come from the DNA, and the V and J calls and clone size come from that table. The sample comprises approximately 89,000 clones, 75% to 90% of which are singletons, and roughly 19% rests with the top ten.

This receptor was taken from a human donor in a cohort sampled during active COVID-19. This chain connects TRBV2 to TRBJ2-7, with 8 nucleotides matching TRBD2. Sequencing was carried out using peripheral blood. For the CDR3, the DNA is TGTGCCAGCAATAGTGGCGGGAGGAGGCAGTACTTC. As protein: CASNSGGRRQYF.